These 12 T cell receptor beta chains originate from one sample sequenced in a study of cytomegalovirus exposure and HLA in healthy donors. The PCR used 60 Vbeta and 13 Jbeta primers. Here immunoSEQ multiplex PCR was the method, and the copy in TCRdb shows in-frame clones only, minus some. The table has under 200,000 clones, roughly 90% seen once; the top ten hold about 2.1%. Sequencing used PBMCs. The receptor source for this set is a woman aged 18 to 35 in good health and CMV-seronegative.

The rearrangement uses TRBV5-1 and TRBJ2-2, with 8 nucleotides matching TRBD1. The CDR3 covers 14 residues. After removal of 5 bases from V and 5 bases from J, the junction contained 5 bases not matched to a gene. CDR1 and CDR2 (germline): SGHRS, YFSETQ. CDR3 sequence reads: CASRSQGATGELFF. CDR3 nucleotide sequence: TGCGCCAGCAGATCGCAGGGGGCGACCGGGGAGCTGTTTTTT. Full variable domain (missing parts from reference TRBV5-1 and TRBJ2-2): KAGVTQTPRYLIKTRGQQVTLSCSPISGHRSVSWYQQTPGQGLQFLFEYFSETQRNKGNFPGRFSGRQFSNSRSEMNVSTLELGDSALYLCASRSQGATGELFFGEGSRLTVL.

The rearrangement links TRBV5-4 to TRBJ1-1, with D maybe TRBD1 (6 bases). V dropped 3 bases and J dropped 8 bases, with 17 bases sitting between them. There are 14 residues in the CDR3. Germline V gene sequence: CDR1 SGHNT, CDR2 YYREEE (reference sequence). The CDR3 bases are TGTGCCAGCAGCTACGGACAGCAGACCACCGAAGCTTTCTTT. Translated, it gives CASSYGQQTTEAFF.

This sequence joins TRBV18 and TRBJ2-7, with unresolved D. V lost 2 bases to trimming and J lost 6 bases, with 8 bases between them. The germline CDR1 and CDR2 sequences are KGHSH and LQKENI. This CDR3 region has 12 residues. CDR3 nucleotides: TGTGCCAGCTCACCATGGCGCGGCGAGCAGTACTTC. It specifies CASSPWRGEQYF.

This sequence joins TRBV7-9 and TRBJ2-3, with 11 bases that match TRBD2. The CDR3 spans 17 residues. V lost 4 bases and J lost 4; bases outside the gene matches: 10. CDR1 and CDR2 (germline): SEHNR, FQNEAQ (reference sequence). The CDR3, as DNA: TGTGCCAGCAGCTCTTACTATACTAGCGGGGGCCCAGATACGCAGTATTTT. Amino acids: CASSSYYTSGGPDTQYF.

CDR3 region: CASSALTGQETQYF. In nucleotides, the CDR3 is TGTGCCAGCAGCGCCCTGACAGGACAAGAGACCCAGTACTTC. The chain recombines TRBV7-9 with TRBJ2-5; a weak D match, TRBD1 (6 bases). CDR3 size: 14 residues. V lost 5 bases and J lost 2, with 12 bases in between. The germline CDR1 and CDR2 sequences are SEHNR and FQNEAQ (reference sequence).

The CDR3 protein is CASSFRQGSFYEQYF. For the CDR3, the DNA is TGTGCCAGCAGCTTCCGACAGGGGAGTTTTTACGAGCAGTACTTC. The V call is TRBV5-8, the J call TRBJ2-7; 8 bases line up with TRBD1. V dropped 2 bases and J dropped 4; count of bases not matched to a gene: 8. The CDR3 totals 15 residues. The V gene's germline CDR1 is SGHTS and CDR2 YDEGEE.

This clone appeared a single time. The chain is built from TRBV4-1 and TRBJ2-5, with D possibly TRBD1 on 6 matching bases. Germline V CDR1 and CDR2: MGHRA, YSYEKL. Trimming took off 4 bases at V and 1 base at J, with 10 bases between the two ends. This CDR3 is built from 14 residues. The CDR3 protein is CASSREDSQETQYF. The CDR3 coding sequence is TGCGCCAGCAGCCGAGAGGACAGCCAAGAGACCCAGTACTTC.

V usage is TRBV27 and J usage is TRBJ2-3, with a possible D match to TRBD2 (6 bases). Per germline, CDR1 MNHEY and CDR2 SMNVEV (reference sequence). V lost 3 bases to trimming and J lost 3 bases, with 16 bases between them. The CDR3 has 16 amino acids. The CDR3 nucleotides are TGTGCCAGCAGTTTTTCCAGGCGGGGAAGAACAGATACGCAGTATTTT. It specifies CASSFSRRGRTDTQYF.

Only one count was recorded for this clone. This chain joins TRBV7-9 and TRBJ2-5; possible D gene TRBD2, 6 bases. Trimming pared 4 bases from V and 5 bases from J, leaving 14 bases between. The CDR3 runs to 14 residues. Germline V gene lookup returns CDR1 SEHNR and CDR2 FQNEAQ (reference sequence). The CDR3 DNA follows: TGTGCCAGCAGCTCCCGGCTCGGGGGTGAGACCCAGTACTTC. As protein: CASSSRLGGETQYF.

This chain links TRBV7-8 with TRBJ1-1; D remains unclear. CDR3 length: 14 amino acids. The ends were cut back, 5 bases at V and 1 base at J, with 11 bases in the middle. The germline CDR1 and CDR2 sequences are SGHVS and FQNEAQ. DNA of the CDR3: TGTGCCAGCAGCGCCGTGAGAGGGAACACTGAAGCTTTCTTT. As protein: CASSAVRGNTEAFF.

V is TRBV11-2 and J is TRBJ2-7; perhaps TRBD1 as D (7 bases). Looked up from germline, CDR1 is SGHAT and CDR2 is FQNNGV. The V end was cut by 3 bases, the J end by 4 bases, with 13 bases between. The CDR3 is made up of 14 amino acids. The chain's CDR3 is CASSFGGQLYEQYF. As DNA, the CDR3 is TGTGCCAGCAGCTTCGGGGGACAGCTATACGAGCAGTACTTC.

This rearrangement joins TRBV19 to TRBJ1-2, with D unresolved. This CDR3 is 13 amino acids long. Trimming pared 7 bases from V and 4 bases from J, leaving 13 bases between. Looked up from germline, CDR1 is LNHDA and CDR2 is SQIVND (reference sequence). CDR3 coding DNA: TGTGCCAGTACCGTTACAAGTTCCTATGGCTACACCTTC. Residues: CASTVTSSYGYTF.